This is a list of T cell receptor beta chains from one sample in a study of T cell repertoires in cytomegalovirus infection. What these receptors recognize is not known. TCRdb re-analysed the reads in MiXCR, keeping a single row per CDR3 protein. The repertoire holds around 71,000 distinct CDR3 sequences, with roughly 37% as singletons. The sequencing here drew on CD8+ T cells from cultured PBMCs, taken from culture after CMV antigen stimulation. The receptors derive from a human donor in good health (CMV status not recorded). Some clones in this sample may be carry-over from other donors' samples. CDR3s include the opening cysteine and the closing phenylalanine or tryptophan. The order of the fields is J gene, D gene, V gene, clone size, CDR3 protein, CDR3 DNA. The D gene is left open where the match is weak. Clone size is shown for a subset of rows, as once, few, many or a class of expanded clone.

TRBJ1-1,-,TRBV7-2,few,CASSPHDLAFF,TGTGCCAGCAGCCCCCATGATTTGGCTTTCTTT
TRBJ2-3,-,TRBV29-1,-,CSQFTDTQYF,TGCAGCCAATTCACAGATACGCAGTATTTT
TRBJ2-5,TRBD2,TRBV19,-,CASSNPSGPRETQYF,TGTGCCAGTAGTAATCCTAGCGGGCCACGAGAGACCCAGTACTTC
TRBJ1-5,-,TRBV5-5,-,CASSHRQANLNQPQHF,TGTGCCAGCAGCCACCGACAGGCCAACTTGAATCAGCCCCAGCATTTT
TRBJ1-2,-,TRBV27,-,CASSYSHLGFGYTF,TGTGCCAGCAGTTACAGCCATTTGGGCTTCGGCTACACCTTC
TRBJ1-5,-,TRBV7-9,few,CASSFGVPNQPQHF,TGTGCCAGCAGCTTTGGGGTACCCAATCAGCCCCAGCATTTT
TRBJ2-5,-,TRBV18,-,CASSPPAGQETQYF,TGTGCCAGCTCACCCCCGGCAGGCCAAGAGACCCAGTACTTC
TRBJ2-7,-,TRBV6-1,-,CASSRSFEQYF,TGTGCCAGCAGTCGTAGTTTCGAGCAGTACTTC
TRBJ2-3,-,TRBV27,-,CASIRGDTQYF,TGTGCCAGCATCCGAGGGGATACGCAGTATTTT
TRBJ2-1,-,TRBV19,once,CASSPQPQGNEQFF,TGTGCCAGTAGTCCTCAACCCCAGGGGAATGAGCAGTTCTTC
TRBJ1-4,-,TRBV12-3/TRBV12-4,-,CASSGTGPTNEKLFF,TGTGCCAGCAGCGGGACCGGACCAACTAATGAAAAACTGTTTTTT
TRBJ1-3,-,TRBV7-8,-,CASSSDYWAPSSGNTIYF,TGTGCCAGCAGCTCAGATTATTGGGCCCCGAGCTCTGGAAACACCATATATTTT
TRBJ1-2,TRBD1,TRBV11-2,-,CASSLDLWTGDGYTF,TGTGCCAGCAGCTTAGATCTCTGGACAGGGGATGGCTACACCTTC
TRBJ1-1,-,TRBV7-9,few,CASSLSGSNTEAFF,TGTGCCAGCAGCTTATCAGGTTCGAACACTGAAGCTTTCTTT
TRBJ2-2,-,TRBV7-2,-,CASNLSLGDSTGELFF,TGTGCCAGCAACTTATCGTTGGGGGACTCCACCGGGGAGCTGTTTTTT
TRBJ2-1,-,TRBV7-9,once,CASSLDWGSHNEQFF,TGTGCCAGCAGCTTAGACTGGGGATCCCACAATGAGCAGTTCTTC
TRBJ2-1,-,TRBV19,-,CASSPGRGGTYNEQFF,TGTGCCAGTAGTCCGGGTAGGGGGGGGACCTACAATGAGCAGTTCTTC
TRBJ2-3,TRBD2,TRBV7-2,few,CASSLTSFTGGAPDTQYF,TGTGCCAGCAGCTTAACCTCTTTTACCGGGGGGGCCCCAGATACGCAGTATTTT
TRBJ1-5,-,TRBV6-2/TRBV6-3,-,CASSYLGVPNQPQHF,TGTGCCAGCAGTTATCTTGGGGTCCCAAATCAGCCCCAGCATTTT
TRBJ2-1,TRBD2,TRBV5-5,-,CASSLYAGGTYNEQFF,TGTGCCAGCAGCTTATACGCGGGGGGGACTTACAATGAGCAGTTCTTC
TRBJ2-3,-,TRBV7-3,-,CASSFGLSSTDTQYF,TGTGCCAGCAGCTTCGGACTGTCTAGCACAGATACGCAGTATTTT
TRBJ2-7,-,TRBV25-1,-,CASSQGNYEQYF,TGTGCCAGCAGTCAAGGAAATTACGAGCAGTACTTC
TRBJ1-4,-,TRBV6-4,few,CASSSGTGNEKLFF,TGTGCCAGCAGTTCCGGGACGGGTAATGAAAAACTGTTTTTT
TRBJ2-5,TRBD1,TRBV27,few,CASSPLQGQGYLRAQYF,TGTGCCAGCAGTCCTCTCCAGGGACAGGGGTATTTGAGGGCCCAGTACTTC
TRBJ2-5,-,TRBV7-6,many,CASSERKDRQETQYF,TGTGCCAGCAGCGAGCGGAAGGATAGACAAGAGACCCAGTACTTC
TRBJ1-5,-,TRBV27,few,CASAGLGNQPQHF,TGTGCCAGCGCAGGGTTGGGCAATCAGCCCCAGCATTTT
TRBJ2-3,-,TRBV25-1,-,CASSDLGGSGTDTQYF,TGTGCCAGCAGTGATCTAGGGGGTTCGGGCACAGATACGCAGTATTTT
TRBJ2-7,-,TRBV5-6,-,CASSFGISLYEQYF,TGTGCCAGCAGCTTCGGTATTTCCCTCTACGAGCAGTACTTC